This TCR beta chain was sequenced in a study of blood T cell repertoires in COVID-19. Study overall: The United States, Italy and Spain provided the acute and convalescent COVID-19 samples. The cDNA or gDNA used as material had been derived from T cells, B-cell-depleted T cells, or PBMCs.

This clone has only one observation. The data were produced by immunoSEQ multiplex PCR, yet TCRdb's version contains in-frame clones alone and is incomplete. The table has 150,000 to 200,000 clones, approximately 87% seen once. The sequence was collected from a woman in her 70s with acute or convalescent COVID-19. Sequences were obtained from peripheral blood.

The CDR3 sequence is CASRVAVGGYEQYF. The CDR3 bases are TGTGCCAGCAGGGTAGCGGTTGGTGGCTACGAGCAGTACTTC. The V and J genes are TRBV6-5 and TRBJ2-7; perhaps TRBD2 as D (6 bases). Germline V lookup: CDR1 MNHEY, CDR2 SVGAGI. Trimming removed 6 bases from V and 3 bases from J, with 15 bases in between. This CDR3 spans 14 amino acids.